The rows below give T cell receptor beta chains drawn from one sample of a study of blood T cell repertoires in COVID-19. This table comes from immunoSEQ multiplex PCR, and its TCRdb copy is limited to in-frame clones, with some not included. There are 87,000 or so clones in the sample; around 84% occur only once, and 22% lies in the top ten. The sequencing sample was made of peripheral blood. The receptors come from a woman older than 75 in a cohort sampled during active or convalescent COVID-19. CDR3s include the opening cysteine and the closing phenylalanine or tryptophan. Each record gives: V gene, J gene, D gene, clone size, CDR3 DNA, CDR3 protein. The D gene is left open where the match is weak. Rows give clone size only sometimes, using once, few, many, or a class for an expanded clone.

TRBV7-3	TRBJ2-3	TRBD2	NA	TGTGCCAGCAGCTTAACAGGACTAGCGGGAGGGCCGAGGTTCCCAGATACGCAGTATTTT	CASSLTGLAGGPRFPDTQYF
TRBV7-3	TRBJ1-2	NA	once	TGTGCCAGCAGCCCCGGTGGCGGGAGATATGGCTACACCTTC	CASSPGGGRYGYTF
TRBV27	TRBJ2-3	TRBD2	NA	TGTGCCAGCAGCCCCCATTTAATGCTAGCGGGAGATACGCAGTATTTT	CASSPHLMLAGDTQYF
TRBV5-1	TRBJ2-5	TRBD2	NA	TGCGCCAGCAGCCTGGCTCTAGCGGGAGGAGAGACCCAGTACTTC	CASSLALAGGETQYF
TRBV7-8	TRBJ2-1	TRBD2	NA	TGTGCCAGCACCGTACTAGCGACCTCCAATGAGCAGTTCTTC	CASTVLATSNEQFF
TRBV2	TRBJ1-6	NA	NA	TGTGCCAGCAGTCCGGATTCACCCCTCCACTTT	CASSPDSPLHF
TRBV3-1/TRBV3-2	TRBJ2-7	TRBD1	NA	TGTGCCAGCAGCCTAGGACAGGGCCCATACGAGCAGTACTTC	CASSLGQGPYEQYF
TRBV6-6	TRBJ1-1	TRBD1	NA	TGTGCCAGCAACCAGGGACAGATGAACACTGAAGCTTTCTTT	CASNQGQMNTEAFF
TRBV27	TRBJ2-1	NA	few	TGTGCCAGCAGCCACCGTCCTAGCTTCTATGAGCAGTTCTTC	CASSHRPSFYEQFF
TRBV2	TRBJ2-6	NA	NA	TGTGCCAGCACCCGACTCATCTCTGGGGCCAACGTCCTGACTTTC	CASTRLISGANVLTF
TRBV6-2/TRBV6-3	TRBJ1-2	NA	NA	TGTGCCAGCAGTTACGTCATCGGCGGCCCCGGCTACACCTTC	CASSYVIGGPGYTF
TRBV11-3	TRBJ1-1	NA	NA	TGTGCCAGCAGCTTAGATCAGGGAGGAGACACTGAAGCTTTCTTT	CASSLDQGGDTEAFF
TRBV11-3	TRBJ2-1	TRBD2	once	TGTGCCAGCAGCCAAGGACTAGCGGGTTGGAATGAGCAGTTCTTC	CASSQGLAGWNEQFF
TRBV24-1	TRBJ1-1	TRBD1	NA	TGTGCCACCAGTGACCCCACAGGGGGCACTGAAGCTTTCTTT	CATSDPTGGTEAFF
TRBV18	TRBJ2-1	NA	NA	TGTGCCAGCTCAGTAGCGGAGGGCTACAATGAGCAGTTCTTC	CASSVAEGYNEQFF
TRBV5-1	TRBJ2-2	NA	NA	TGCGCCAGCAGCCGGACCGACAGTCCGAACACCGGGGAGCTGTTTTTT	CASSRTDSPNTGELFF